One and the same sample provided the 19 T cell receptor beta chains below, sequenced in a study of STAT3 mutations in large granular lymphocyte leukemia. Findings and limits, study-wide: Every T-LGLL patient had at least one immunodominant TCRbeta clonotype.

Profiled with immunoSEQ multiplex PCR; TCRdb holds only in-frame clones, not every one. The table lists about 15,000 clones, 80% to 90% of them singletons, with approximately 8.1% in the top ten. Their recognized antigens are unknown. The sequenced material came from peripheral blood mononuclear cells. Receptors originate from a man between 50 and 59 years old with T-cell large granular lymphocyte leukemia. Some clones in this sample may be carry-over from other donors' samples.

V gene TRBV7-8 combines with J gene TRBJ1-2; D is unresolved. The CDR3 runs to 15 residues. Germline V gene lookup returns CDR1 SGHVS and CDR2 FQNEAQ. Trimming cost V 5 bases and J 6 bases, with 19 bases left between them. CDR3 in amino acids: CASSRMRTGIDGYTF. The CDR3 bases are TGTGCCAGCAGCCGAATGAGGACCGGGATTGATGGCTACACCTTC.

This clone was seen a single time. The chain combines TRBV6-1 with TRBJ1-1; 7 positions match TRBD1. This CDR3 region has 14 residues. Per germline, CDR1 MNHNS and CDR2 SASEGT. The V segment lost 7 bases and the J segment 1 base; nucleotides outside the gene matches: 6. The CDR3 region is CASNVQGQNTEAFF. CDR3 nucleotide sequence: TGTGCCAGCAATGTACAGGGGCAGAACACTGAAGCTTTCTTT.

The J gene is TRBJ2-7, the V gene TRBV5-1, with 7 bases lining up with TRBD1. Losses at the gene ends were 0 bases for V and 2 bases for J; bases not matched to a gene: 5. This CDR3 is 15 amino acids long. The germline V gene has CDR1 SGHRS and CDR2 YFSETQ. CDR3 sequence: CASSLVQGGPYEQYF. The CDR3 DNA reads as TGCGCCAGCAGCTTGGTGCAAGGGGGCCCCTACGAGCAGTACTTC. The full variable domain, rest sourced from reference TRBV5-1 and TRBJ2-7, is KAGVTQTPRYLIKTRGQQVTLSCSPISGHRSVSWYQQTPGQGLQFLFEYFSETQRNKGNFPGRFSGRQFSNSRSEMNVSTLELGDSALYLCASSLVQGGPYEQYFGPGTRLTVT.

The V and J genes are TRBV5-4 and TRBJ1-1; TRBD1 might be the D (6 bases). CDR3 length: 13 amino acids. V lost 3 bases and J 1 base, leaving 7 bases between the germline ends. CDR1 is SGHNT, CDR2 YYREEE, per germline (reference sequence). The CDR3 coding sequence is TGTGCCAGCAGCTCGACAGGGAACACTGAAGCTTTCTTT. The encoded protein is CASSSTGNTEAFF.

The chain couples TRBV27 to TRBJ2-1; TRBD2 matches at 8 bases. V shed 8 bases, J shed 5 bases, and the junction held 8 bases outside the gene matches. The CDR3 has 14 amino acids. Germline V gene sequence: CDR1 MNHEY, CDR2 SMNVEV (reference sequence). CDR3 in amino acids: CASFRAGANNEQFF. CDR3 DNA sequence: TGTGCCAGCTTCCGAGCGGGGGCCAACAATGAGCAGTTCTTC.

The V call is TRBV7-8, the J call TRBJ2-2; the D call may be TRBD1 or TRBD2 (5 bases each). Between the trimmed V and J ends, which lost 5 bases and 2 bases, there was a span of 15 bases. CDR1 and CDR2 (germline): SGHVS, FQNEAQ. The CDR3 is 16 amino acids. DNA for the CDR3: TGTGCCAGCAGCCCGAAAGCAGGGAGCAACACCGGGGAGCTGTTTTTT. Protein sequence: CASSPKAGSNTGELFF.

DNA for the CDR3: TGTGCCAGTAGTCCCCCTTTAAATCAGCCCCAGCATTTT. This translates into CASSPPLNQPQHF. The chain carries TRBV19 and TRBJ1-5; D is uncertain. The germline gives CDR1 LNHDA, CDR2 SQIVND (reference sequence). V lost 5 bases, J lost 4 bases, and 9 bases lay in between. CDR3 length: 13 residues.

This chain joins TRBV5-1 and TRBJ2-3; D could derive from TRBD1 or TRBD2 (5 bases each). V gave up 0 bases and J gave up 2 bases, with 16 bases separating them. CDR1 and CDR2 from the germline V gene are SGHRS and YFSETQ. The CDR3 loop spans 17 amino acids. The CDR3 here is CASSLALGTQTTDTQYF. As DNA, the CDR3 is TGCGCCAGCAGCTTGGCCCTTGGGACCCAGACCACAGATACGCAGTATTTT.

This rearrangement joins TRBV5-1 to TRBJ2-7; no clear D gene. The CDR3 extends over 12 amino acids. Germline V gene lookup returns CDR1 SGHRS and CDR2 YFSETQ. V shed 0 bases and J shed 4 bases, with 5 bases lying between them. CDR3 loop: CASSLEGYEQYF. The CDR3 region has the DNA TGCGCCAGCAGCTTGGAAGGGTACGAGCAGTACTTC.

The V and J genes are TRBV10-3 and TRBJ2-5; possible D gene TRBD1, 6 bases. Trimming took off 6 bases at V and 2 bases at J, with 13 bases between the two ends. The CDR3 is made up of 14 amino acids. The germline V gene has CDR1 ENHRY and CDR2 SYGVKD. The chain's CDR3 is CAIRKDRSQETQYF. The CDR3 DNA is TGTGCCATCAGGAAGGACAGATCACAAGAGACCCAGTACTTC.

The J gene is TRBJ2-1, the V gene TRBV5-1; TRBD2 might be the D (7 bases). From germline, CDR1 is SGHRS and CDR2 YFSETQ. Deletions cut 0 bases from V and 4 bases from J, with 14 bases between. The CDR3 spans 16 residues. The chain's CDR3 is CASSLAARGQYNEQFF. The CDR3 DNA sequence: TGCGCCAGCAGCTTGGCGGCGCGGGGGCAATACAATGAGCAGTTCTTC.

CDR3 residues: CASSRTSVSYNEQFF. CDR3 nucleotides: TGTGCCAGTAGTAGGACTAGCGTCTCCTACAATGAGCAGTTCTTC. V gene TRBV19 combines with J gene TRBJ2-1; 9 nucleotides line up with TRBD2. After removal of 4 bases from V and 0 bases from J, the junction contained 1 base not matched to a gene. The CDR3 loop spans 15 amino acids. Per germline, CDR1 LNHDA and CDR2 SQIVND (reference sequence).

The gene calls are TRBV4-1 and TRBJ1-2; tentative D call: TRBD1 (5 bases). Looked up from germline, CDR1 is MGHRA and CDR2 is YSYEKL. V lost 1 base to trimming and J lost 2 bases, with 11 bases between them. The CDR3 is 15 amino acids. The CDR3 loop is CASSQAGRKNYGYTF. The CDR3 nucleotides read TGCGCCAGCAGCCAAGCAGGGCGGAAAAACTATGGCTACACCTTC.

This chain uses TRBV30 with TRBJ2-4; tentative D call: TRBD1 (6 bases). The length of the CDR3 is 18 residues. CDR1 and CDR2 from the germline V gene are GTSNPN and SVGIG (reference sequence). Trimming removed 8 bases at V and 0 bases at J, with 26 bases between. CDR3 sequence (DNA): TGTGCCCGGTCTTTCCCGGGACATATTTTTAGAGCCAAAAACATTCAGTACTTC. Its protein product is CARSFPGHIFRAKNIQYF.

This chain joins TRBV5-1 and TRBJ2-2; D uncertain. V lost 0 bases, J lost 0 bases, and 6 bases lay in between. The CDR3 spans 15 residues. Looked up from germline, CDR1 is SGHRS and CDR2 is YFSETQ. The CDR3 sequence: CASSLAIANTGELFF. The CDR3 nucleotides are TGCGCCAGCAGCTTGGCAATCGCGAACACCGGGGAGCTGTTTTTT. Together with reference TRBV5-1 and TRBJ2-2, the CDR3 gives the full variable domain: KAGVTQTPRYLIKTRGQQVTLSCSPISGHRSVSWYQQTPGQGLQFLFEYFSETQRNKGNFPGRFSGRQFSNSRSEMNVSTLELGDSALYLCASSLAIANTGELFFGEGSRLTVL.

This chain joins TRBV9 and TRBJ2-3; possible D gene TRBD2, 6 bases. Between the trimmed V and J ends, which lost 0 bases and 5 bases, there was a span of 16 bases. The CDR3 runs to 16 residues. Per germline, CDR1 SGDLS and CDR2 YYNGEE. CDR3 nucleotide sequence: TGTGCCAGCAGCGTAGCCTATGGGGGGATGAAAGATACGCAGTATTTT. It codes for CASSVAYGGMKDTQYF.

V gene TRBV29-1 combines with J gene TRBJ1-1; 8 bases line up with TRBD1. The CDR3 has 12 residues. Germline trimming cut 6 bases from V and 4 bases from J; bases unmatched to any gene: 4. The germline V gene has CDR1 SQVTM and CDR2 ANQGSEA. The CDR3 nucleotides are TGCAGCGTCTCCACAGGGGGCACTGAAGCTTTCTTT. Protein sequence: CSVSTGGTEAFF. The variable domain in full, with the rest retrieved from reference TRBV29-1 and TRBJ1-1, is SAVISQKPSRDICQRGTSLTIQCQVDSQVTMMFWYRQQPGQSLTLIATANQGSEATYESGFVIDKFPISRPNLTFSTLTVSNMSPEDSSIYLCSVSTGGTEAFFGQGTRLTVV.

The rearrangement links TRBV10-3 to TRBJ1-2; D uncertain. Germline-derived CDR1 and CDR2 are ENHRY and SYGVKD. Trimming shortened V by 0 bases and J by 4 bases, and 15 bases separated the two germline ends. This CDR3 is built from 16 residues. The CDR3, as DNA: TGTGCCATCAGTGAGTCGACTCTAAGGACCGTCTATGGCTACACCTTC. It specifies CAISESTLRTVYGYTF.

This clone came up a few times. The chain recombines TRBV19 with TRBJ2-2; no reliable D call. This CDR3 is 14 amino acids long. V dropped 5 bases and J dropped 7 bases, with 14 bases sitting between them. Germline CDR1 reads LNHDA; CDR2 reads SQIVND (reference sequence). CDR3 loop: CASSSYRTNGELFF. For the CDR3, the DNA is TGTGCCAGTAGTTCCTACCGAACGAACGGGGAGCTGTTTTTT.